Listed here are 20 T cell receptor beta chains from one sample, sequenced in a study of blood T cell repertoires in COVID-19. Sequenced by immunoSEQ multiplex PCR; TCRdb stores in-frame clones only, minus some. The sample gives around 160,000 clones, about 85% of which show up once; roughly two fifths is in the top ten. Sample: peripheral blood. The receptors shown here come from a human donor in a cohort sampled during active COVID-19.

The gene calls are TRBV20-1 and TRBJ1-5, with TRBD1 as a possible D gene (6 bases). This CDR3 has 15 residues. V was clipped by 3 bases and J by 0 bases, with 12 bases between them. Germline lookup yields CDR1 DFQATT and CDR2 SNEGSKA (reference sequence). The CDR3 here is CSASVWDNSNQPQHF. The CDR3 coding sequence is TGCAGTGCTAGTGTTTGGGACAATAGCAATCAGCCCCAGCATTTT.

This clone showed up just once. The chain carries TRBV9 and TRBJ1-2; weak D call: TRBD1 (5 bases). Germline V lookup: CDR1 SGDLS, CDR2 YYNGEE. Trimming pared 3 bases from V and 4 bases from J, leaving 13 bases between. CDR3 length equals 14 residues. CDR3: CASSASQGSYGYTF. CDR3 sequence (DNA): TGTGCCAGCAGCGCATCCCAGGGTTCCTATGGCTACACCTTC.

This clone has a single count. This chain uses TRBV5-1 with TRBJ2-1, with 12 bases lining up with TRBD1. V gave up 3 bases and J gave up 9 bases; unmatched junction bases: 7. This CDR3 spans 15 amino acids. CDR1 SGHRS and CDR2 YFSETQ come from the germline V gene. CDR3 DNA: TGCGCCAGCAGCTACGGGACAGGGGGCTTGGGTGAGCAGTTCTTC. The encoded protein is CASSYGTGGLGEQFF.

This clone was seen more than once but under ten times. The V gene is TRBV6-2 or TRBV6-3, the J gene TRBJ2-4; 12 bases are a match to TRBD2. V was pared by 0 bases and J by 0 bases, with 6 bases of the junction left unmatched. Germline lookup yields CDR1 MNHEY and CDR2 SVGEGT. This CDR3 region has 19 residues. Here the CDR3 reads CASSYSVTSGGVAKNIQYF. The DNA for the CDR3 is TGTGCCAGCAGTTACTCTGTGACTAGCGGGGGTGTAGCCAAAAACATTCAGTACTTC.

The chain joins TRBV14 to TRBJ1-3; D not certain. From germline, CDR1 is SGHDN and CDR2 FVKESK. This CDR3 contains 15 residues. Trimming stripped 0 bases from V and 3 bases from J, with 9 bases between. CDR3 DNA: TGTGCCAGCAGCCAAGATCCCAGGATTGGAAACACCATATATTTT. Protein product: CASSQDPRIGNTIYF.

The chain recombines TRBV5-1 with TRBJ2-3; TRBD2 aligns across 11 bases. The CDR3 is 15 residues long. V was clipped by 3 bases and J by 4 bases; unmatched bases: 4. Germline-derived CDR1 and CDR2 are SGHRS and YFSETQ. CDR3 sequence reads: CASSSSSGGPDTQYF. The CDR3 nucleotides are TGCGCCAGCAGCTCATCTAGCGGGGGGCCAGATACGCAGTATTTT.

J is TRBJ2-7 and V is TRBV9; 7 nucleotides align to TRBD2. Per the germline V gene, CDR1 is SGDLS and CDR2 is YYNGEE. The CDR3 is 13 residues long. V trimming: 4 bases; J trimming: 0 bases; junction bases outside the gene matches: 1. CDR3 residues: CASSRDYSYEQYF. The CDR3 DNA is TGTGCCAGCAGCAGGGACTACTCCTACGAGCAGTACTTC.

The CDR3 nucleotides are TGCGCCAGCAGCTCTACCCCCCGGAGCCCCCAAGAGACCCAGTACTTC. Translation: CASSSTPRSPQETQYF. V usage is TRBV10-1 and J usage is TRBJ2-5, with D hard to call. The germline CDR1 and CDR2 sequences are WNHNN and SYGVQD (reference sequence). The length of the CDR3 is 16 residues. Between the trimmed V and J ends, which lost 6 bases and 1 base, there was a span of 18 bases.

The rearrangement links TRBV4-1 to TRBJ1-3; no reliable D call. The germline V and J ends were trimmed by 0 bases and 2 bases, with 8 bases remaining between them. CDR1 is MGHRA and CDR2 is YSYEKL in the germline V gene. CDR3 length: 15 residues. CDR3 in amino acids: CASSQELFAGNTIYF. CDR3 nucleotides: TGCGCCAGCAGCCAAGAATTATTCGCTGGAAACACCATATATTTT.

This chain connects TRBV7-2 to TRBJ1-1; tentatively, D is TRBD1 (5 bases). V was cut by 6 bases and J by 2 bases, with 16 bases left in between. Germline-derived CDR1 and CDR2 are SGHTA and FQGNSA. CDR3 size: 15 residues. CDR3 protein: CASSPQGLGNTEAFF. CDR3 bases: TGTGCCAGCAGTCCCCAGGGACTGGGTAACACTGAAGCTTTCTTT.

This chain joins TRBV9 and TRBJ2-3; the match to TRBD2 covers 16 bases. The CDR3 length is 19 residues. J gave up 1 base and V 2 bases, and 7 bases lay outside the gene matches. The germline V gene encodes CDR1 SGDLS and CDR2 YYNGEE. The CDR3 loop is CASSVSAGTSGGGTDTQYF. As DNA, the CDR3 is TGTGCCAGCAGCGTCAGCGCCGGGACTAGCGGGGGGGGCACAGATACGCAGTATTTT.

Turning to this clone: Other DNA sequences within the sample encode an identical CDR3. The J gene is TRBJ2-3, the V gene TRBV11-2; 7 nucleotides agree with TRBD1. The trim removed 5 bases at V and 2 bases at J, leaving 4 bases unmatched. The CDR3 sequence is 14 residues long. From germline, CDR1 is SGHAT and CDR2 FQNNGV. CDR3 DNA: TGTGCCAGCAGCCCGGGACAGTTCACAGATACGCAGTATTTT. Translating gives CASSPGQFTDTQYF.

V is TRBV10-2 and J is TRBJ1-1; 7 bases agree with TRBD1. Unmatched junction bases numbered 8, after V lost 7 bases and J lost 0 bases. The CDR3 runs to 15 residues. Germline CDR1 is WSHSY and CDR2 is SAAADI. CDR3 sequence: CASKPGQLMNTEAFF. CDR3 DNA sequence: TGCGCCAGCAAGCCGGGACAGCTCATGAACACTGAAGCTTTCTTT.

The chain combines TRBV11-2 with TRBJ1-2; no clear D gene. Germline V gene data show CDR1 as SGHAT and CDR2 as FQNNGV. The CDR3 is made up of 17 amino acids. V was trimmed by 0 bases and J by 4 bases, leaving 18 bases between them. CDR3 DNA: TGTGCCAGCAGCTTAGAGGTGACTTTGGGTGGTGGCTATGGCTACACCTTC. It translates to CASSLEVTLGGGYGYTF.

The chain joins TRBV7-9 to TRBJ2-1, with 9 nucleotides matching TRBD2. J gave up 7 bases and V 8 bases, and 9 bases lay outside the gene matches. Germline V gene data show CDR1 as SEHNR and CDR2 as FQNEAQ (reference sequence). This CDR3 contains 14 residues. CDR3 nucleotides: TGTGCCAGCCTCCTTCGCGGGGGGGCGAATGAGCAGTTCTTC. Translated: CASLLRGGANEQFF.

The chain is built from TRBV4-2 and TRBJ2-3, with a weak D call TRBD2 (5 bases). The CDR3 is 19 residues long. Trimming stripped 3 bases from V and 1 base from J, with 23 bases between. Germline V lookup: CDR1 LGHNA, CDR2 YNFKEQ. CDR3 sequence reads: CASSQQGSLAAERTDTQYF. DNA of the CDR3: TGTGCCAGCAGCCAGCAAGGAAGTCTCGCAGCGGAGCGCACAGATACGCAGTATTTT.

The chain joins TRBV7-9 to TRBJ2-1; TRBD1 agrees at 8 bases. V lost 10 bases, J lost 4 bases, and 6 bases stayed unmatched. Germline assignment: CDR1 SEHNR and CDR2 FQNEAQ (reference sequence). This CDR3 region has 13 residues. The CDR3 here is CATRRDRYNEQFF. The CDR3 DNA reads TGTGCCACCCGGAGGGACAGGTACAATGAGCAGTTCTTC. Supplemented by reference TRBV7-9 and TRBJ2-1, the full variable domain reads DTGVSQNPRHKITKRGQNVTFRCDPISEHNRLYWYRQTLGQGPEFLTYFQNEAQLEKSRLLSDRFSAERPKGSFSTLEIQRTEQGDSAMYLCATRRDRYNEQFFGPGTRLTVL.

The chain combines TRBV28 with TRBJ1-5, with TRBD1 matching 7 bases. The V segment lost 3 bases and the J segment 7 bases; nucleotides outside the gene matches: 6. Germline lookup yields CDR1 MDHEN and CDR2 SYDVKM. The CDR3 extends over 14 amino acids. The CDR3 DNA follows: TGTGCCAGCAGTTTCAGACAGGGAAGGCAGCCCCAGCATTTT. Protein sequence: CASSFRQGRQPQHF.

The chain is built from TRBV9 and TRBJ1-2, with a possible D match to TRBD1 (5 bases). The V and J ends lost 0 bases and 0 bases respectively, with 9 bases between them. Germline values: CDR1 SGDLS, CDR2 YYNGEE. The CDR3 spans 15 residues. The CDR3 is CASSVEGDPNYGYTF. As DNA, the CDR3 is TGTGCCAGCAGCGTAGAAGGGGATCCTAACTATGGCTACACCTTC. The entire variable domain, with the rest obtained from reference TRBV9 and TRBJ1-2, is as follows: DSGVTQTPKHLITATGQRVTLRCSPRSGDLSVYWYQQSLDQGLQFLIQYYNGEERAKGNILERFSAQQFPDLHSELNLSSLELGDSALYFCASSVEGDPNYGYTFGSGTRLTVV.

The rearrangement joins TRBV19 to TRBJ1-5; 7 bases match TRBD1. Losses at the gene ends were 5 bases for V and 6 bases for J; bases not matched to a gene: 4. The germline gives CDR1 LNHDA, CDR2 SQIVND (reference sequence). The CDR3 totals 13 residues. Here the CDR3 DNA reads TGTGCCAGTAGTGGGACAGTTGGTCAGCCCCAGCATTTT. Residues: CASSGTVGQPQHF. Full variable domain (outside the CDR3, taken from reference TRBV19 and TRBJ1-5): DGGITQSPKYLFRKEGQNVTLSCEQNLNHDAMYWYRQDPGQGLRLIYYSQIVNDFQKGDIAEGYSVSREKKESFPLTVTSAQKNPTAFYLCASSGTVGQPQHFGDGTRLSIL.